Listed below are T cell receptor beta chains from one sample, sequenced in a study of shared clonotypes between healthy human individuals. Clones were sequenced by immunoSEQ multiplex PCR, and TCRdb holds only the in-frame ones, with some missing. The sample shows hundreds of thousands of clones, over 65% of them seen only once. Sample: memory CD4+ T cells sorted from blood. These receptors came from a woman in her twenties or thirties in good health. Both conserved end residues are trimmed from each CDR3. Each record gives: CDR3 protein, J gene, V gene.

CDR3 protein: ASSVGRGTMEQY
J gene: TRBJ2-7
V gene: TRBV2

CDR3 protein: ASSLVRGTQPQH
J gene: TRBJ1-5
V gene: TRBV7-6

CDR3 protein: ATSIRIDRGYHHRGYT
J gene: TRBJ1-2
V gene: TRBV15

CDR3 protein: ASSRQASSTDTQY
J gene: TRBJ2-3
V gene: TRBV25-1

CDR3 protein: ASMRGMAETQY
J gene: TRBJ2-5
V gene: TRBV6-5

CDR3 protein: ASSSSDGDNYGYT
J gene: TRBJ1-2
V gene: TRBV12-1

CDR3 protein: ASSISGGKETQY
J gene: TRBJ2-5
V gene: TRBV7-2

CDR3 protein: ASSLQGDSYEQY
J gene: TRBJ2-7
V gene: TRBV6-6

CDR3 protein: ASSQTGEIHQPQH
J gene: TRBJ1-5
V gene: TRBV5-1

CDR3 protein: ASSIAGTVYNEQF
J gene: TRBJ2-1
V gene: TRBV11-2

CDR3 protein: ASSWGWANEKLF
J gene: TRBJ1-4
V gene: TRBV27

CDR3 protein: ASGIPSYNEQF
J gene: TRBJ2-1
V gene: TRBV28

CDR3 protein: ASSRPGTGLYEQY
J gene: TRBJ2-7
V gene: TRBV4-1

CDR3 protein: SVEDRGKGTH
J gene: TRBJ1-2
V gene: TRBV29-1

CDR3 protein: SVVAGAWETQY
J gene: TRBJ2-5
V gene: TRBV29-1

CDR3 protein: ASDDMGRNLAGRYTYNEQF
J gene: TRBJ2-1
V gene: TRBV7-7

CDR3 protein: ASSLYPGLQETQY
J gene: TRBJ2-5
V gene: TRBV5-6

CDR3 protein: ASSSAGLEYEQY
J gene: TRBJ2-7
V gene: TRBV27

CDR3 protein: ASSDVSYNSPLH
J gene: TRBJ1-6
V gene: TRBV25-1

CDR3 protein: ASSEFGRGLDSYEQY
J gene: NA
V gene: TRBV25-1

CDR3 protein: ASSLGGKSTDTQY
J gene: TRBJ2-3
V gene: TRBV5-1

CDR3 protein: ASRPPSGLAGEQY
J gene: TRBJ2-7
V gene: TRBV28

CDR3 protein: ASSPRTGANEQY
J gene: TRBJ2-7
V gene: TRBV6-1

CDR3 protein: ASRRTSGGNEQF
J gene: TRBJ2-1
V gene: TRBV5-1

CDR3 protein: AISDARGVQETQY
J gene: TRBJ2-5
V gene: TRBV10-3

CDR3 protein: ASSLDGIGLDTQY
J gene: TRBJ2-3
V gene: TRBV11-3

CDR3 protein: ASSLVRASSYNEQF
J gene: TRBJ2-1
V gene: TRBV5-1

CDR3 protein: ASSIQASYEQY
J gene: TRBJ2-7
V gene: TRBV19

CDR3 protein: ASSLADRDRNEQF
J gene: TRBJ2-1
V gene: TRBV5-1

CDR3 protein: ASQLGGNTEAF
J gene: TRBJ1-1
V gene: TRBV5-1

CDR3 protein: ASTIGGLTGELF
J gene: TRBJ2-2
V gene: TRBV19

CDR3 protein: SVASGNYEQY
J gene: TRBJ2-7
V gene: TRBV29-1

CDR3 protein: ASSFTGTAYEQY
J gene: TRBJ2-7
V gene: TRBV28

CDR3 protein: ASSPSGSYEQY
J gene: NA
V gene: TRBV18

CDR3 protein: ASSLDTYYEQY
J gene: TRBJ2-7
V gene: TRBV5-4